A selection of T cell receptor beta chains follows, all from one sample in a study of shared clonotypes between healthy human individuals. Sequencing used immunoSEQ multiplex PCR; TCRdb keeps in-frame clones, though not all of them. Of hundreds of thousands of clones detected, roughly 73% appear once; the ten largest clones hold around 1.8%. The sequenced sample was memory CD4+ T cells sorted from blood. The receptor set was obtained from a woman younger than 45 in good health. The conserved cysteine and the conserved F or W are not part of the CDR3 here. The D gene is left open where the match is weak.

ASSNWDYRGHNQPQH,TRBV21-1,TRBJ1-5,NA
ASSSKYGYT,TRBV6-5,TRBJ1-2,NA
ATGGDMNTEAF,TRBV28,TRBJ1-1,NA
ASSFLGHYEQY,TRBV7-9,TRBJ2-7,NA
ASSLRQGAGETQY,TRBV5-1,TRBJ2-5,TRBD1
ASSIFQDQPQH,TRBV7-9,TRBJ1-5,NA
ASSRDSHLLAGVGYTGELF,TRBV19,TRBJ2-2,TRBD2
ASSYSGGSPLEQY,TRBV6-5,TRBJ2-7,NA
ASSFGDGSGGYT,TRBV6-5,TRBJ1-2,NA
AWNRGGNQPQH,TRBV30,TRBJ1-5,NA
ASSLVGGTLSGNTIY,TRBV5-1,TRBJ1-3,NA
ASSHSAYSYNEQF,TRBV7-8,TRBJ2-1,NA
ASSSTQMFGTGNEQY,TRBV7-6,TRBJ2-7,TRBD1
ASGATSGDTGELF,TRBV7-7,TRBJ2-2,TRBD2
ASSLVLGEAYEQY,TRBV5-1,TRBJ2-7,NA
ASSPRLVLVNEQY,TRBV19,TRBJ2-7,NA
ASRTSGTWEQY,TRBV28,TRBJ2-7,TRBD2
ASSLGRGWDTEAF,TRBV5-4,TRBJ1-1,NA
ASSPTTGNYGYT,TRBV7-3,TRBJ1-2,TRBD1
ASSLLGPRNEQY,TRBV7-9,TRBJ2-7,NA
ASSMICEQF,TRBV10-3,TRBJ2-1,NA
ASSPGLNTEAF,TRBV5-1,TRBJ1-1,NA
ASSLRTGTNTGELF,TRBV7-8,TRBJ2-2,TRBD1
ASRGAGGDNEQF,TRBV19,TRBJ2-1,TRBD2
ASSLEGARTGELF,TRBV5-1,TRBJ2-2,NA
ASSLGIDFYEQY,TRBV5-1,TRBJ2-7,NA
ASSAQGYGYT,TRBV6-4,TRBJ1-2,NA
ASSGGAPNSYEQY,TRBV27,TRBJ2-7,NA
ASSILVNTEAF,TRBV19,TRBJ1-1,NA
ASSFRGMNTEAF,TRBV11-3,TRBJ1-1,NA
ASSRGQDSSYEQY,TRBV19,TRBJ2-7,TRBD1
ASSLIRRGPGNEQF,TRBV27,TRBJ2-1,NA
SVERQPNTEAF,TRBV29-1,TRBJ1-1,NA
ASSTAWQARNTIY,TRBV28,TRBJ1-3,NA
ASSWTTGQETQY,TRBV11-2,TRBJ2-5,NA
ASRAFTADTQY,TRBV27,TRBJ2-3,NA
ASSQPTSGSYEQY,TRBV4-1,TRBJ2-7,TRBD2
SSRGQGASEAF,TRBV29-1,TRBJ1-1,TRBD1
ASSPRTGGEQY,TRBV28,TRBJ2-7,TRBD1
ASSDPGVGWYEQY,TRBV10-2,TRBJ2-7,NA
ASRPHSSYEQY,TRBV27,TRBJ2-7,NA
AISDRTDTQY,TRBV10-3,TRBJ2-3,NA
ASSIGWEQY,TRBV19,TRBJ2-7,NA
ASSIYGTQETQY,TRBV19,TRBJ2-5,NA
ASSTDRAGNTIY,TRBV5-1,TRBJ1-3,TRBD1
ASSLPLGSRGEQF,TRBV5-4,TRBJ2-1,NA
ASSFSGVPGYT,TRBV7-8,TRBJ1-2,NA